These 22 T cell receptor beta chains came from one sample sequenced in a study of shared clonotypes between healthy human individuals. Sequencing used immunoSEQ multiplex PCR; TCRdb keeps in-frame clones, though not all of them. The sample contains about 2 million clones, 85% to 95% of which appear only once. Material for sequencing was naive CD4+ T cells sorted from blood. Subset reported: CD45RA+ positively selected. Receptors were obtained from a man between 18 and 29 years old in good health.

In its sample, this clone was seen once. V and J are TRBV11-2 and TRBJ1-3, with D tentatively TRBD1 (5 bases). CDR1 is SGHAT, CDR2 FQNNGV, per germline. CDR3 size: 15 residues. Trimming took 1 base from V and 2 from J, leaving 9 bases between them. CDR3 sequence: CASSLARVTGNTIYF. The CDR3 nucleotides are TGTGCCAGCAGCTTAGCCAGGGTTACTGGAAACACCATATATTTT.

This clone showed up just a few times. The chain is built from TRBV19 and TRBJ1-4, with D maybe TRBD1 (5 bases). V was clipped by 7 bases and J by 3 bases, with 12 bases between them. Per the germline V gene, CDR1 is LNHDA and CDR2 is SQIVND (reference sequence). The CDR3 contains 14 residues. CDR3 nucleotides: TGTGCCAGTAAGGGGAGAGCGGCTAATGAAAAACTGTTTTTT. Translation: CASKGRAANEKLFF.

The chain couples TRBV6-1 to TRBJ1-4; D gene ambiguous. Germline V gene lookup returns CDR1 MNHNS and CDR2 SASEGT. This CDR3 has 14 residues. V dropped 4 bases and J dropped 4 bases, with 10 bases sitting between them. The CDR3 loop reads CASSGGWYNEKLFF. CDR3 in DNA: TGTGCCAGCAGTGGGGGTTGGTATAATGAAAAACTGTTTTTT.

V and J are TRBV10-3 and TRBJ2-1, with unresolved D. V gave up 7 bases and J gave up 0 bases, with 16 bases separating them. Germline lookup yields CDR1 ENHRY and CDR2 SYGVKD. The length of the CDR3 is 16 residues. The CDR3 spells CAINPMGVNSYNEQFF. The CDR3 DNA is TGTGCCATCAACCCGATGGGTGTCAACTCCTACAATGAGCAGTTCTTC.

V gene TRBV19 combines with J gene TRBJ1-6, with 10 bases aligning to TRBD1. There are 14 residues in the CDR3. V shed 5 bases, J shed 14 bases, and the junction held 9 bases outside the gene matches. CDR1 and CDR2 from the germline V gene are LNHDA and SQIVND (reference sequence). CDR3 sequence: CASSPGTGAASLHF. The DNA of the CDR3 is TGTGCCAGTAGTCCCGGGACAGGGGCTGCGTCCCTCCACTTT.

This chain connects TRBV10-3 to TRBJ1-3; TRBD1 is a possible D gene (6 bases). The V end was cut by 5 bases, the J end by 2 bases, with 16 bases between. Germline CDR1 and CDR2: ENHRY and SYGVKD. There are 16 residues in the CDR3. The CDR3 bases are TGTGCCATCAGTCCGACAGGCGGATTAACTGGAAACACCATATATTTT. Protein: CAISPTGGLTGNTIYF.

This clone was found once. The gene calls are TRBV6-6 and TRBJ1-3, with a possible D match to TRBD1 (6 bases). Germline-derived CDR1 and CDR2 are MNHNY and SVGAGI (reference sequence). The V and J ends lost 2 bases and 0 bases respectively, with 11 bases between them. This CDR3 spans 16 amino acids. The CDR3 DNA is TGTGCCAGCAGTTACCCAGGGGTGAGCTCTGGAAACACCATATATTTT. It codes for CASSYPGVSSGNTIYF.

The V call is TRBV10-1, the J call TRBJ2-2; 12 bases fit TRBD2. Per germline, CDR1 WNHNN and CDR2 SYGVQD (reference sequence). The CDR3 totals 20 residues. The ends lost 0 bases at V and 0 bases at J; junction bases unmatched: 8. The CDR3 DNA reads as TGCGCCAGCAGTGAGTCTGCCCTAGCGGGAGGGGAAGCGAACACCGGGGAGCTGTTTTTT. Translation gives CASSESALAGGEANTGELFF.

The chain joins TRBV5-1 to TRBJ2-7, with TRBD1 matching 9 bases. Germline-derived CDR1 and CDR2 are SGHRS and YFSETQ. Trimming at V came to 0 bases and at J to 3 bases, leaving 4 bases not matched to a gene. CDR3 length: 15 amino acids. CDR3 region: CASSLGTGEGYEQYF. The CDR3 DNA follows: TGCGCCAGCAGCTTGGGGACAGGGGAAGGCTACGAGCAGTACTTC. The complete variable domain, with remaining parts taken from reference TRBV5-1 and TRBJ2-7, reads KAGVTQTPRYLIKTRGQQVTLSCSPISGHRSVSWYQQTPGQGLQFLFEYFSETQRNKGNFPGRFSGRQFSNSRSEMNVSTLELGDSALYLCASSLGTGEGYEQYFGPGTRLTVT.

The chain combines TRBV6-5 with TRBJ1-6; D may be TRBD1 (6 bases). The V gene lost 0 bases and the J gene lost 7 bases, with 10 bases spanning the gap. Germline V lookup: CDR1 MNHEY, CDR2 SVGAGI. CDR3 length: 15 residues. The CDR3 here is CASSYSDRPNSPLHF. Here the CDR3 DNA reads TGTGCCAGCAGTTACTCAGACAGGCCAAATTCACCCCTCCACTTT.

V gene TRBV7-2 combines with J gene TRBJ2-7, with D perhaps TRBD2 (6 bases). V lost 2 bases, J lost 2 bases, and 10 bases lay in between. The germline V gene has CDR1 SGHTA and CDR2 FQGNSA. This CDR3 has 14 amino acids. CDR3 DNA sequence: TGTGCCAGCAGCTTACGGGACTCAGCCTACGAGCAGTACTTC. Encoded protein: CASSLRDSAYEQYF. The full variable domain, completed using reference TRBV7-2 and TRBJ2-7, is GAGVSQSPSNKVTEKGKDVELRCDPISGHTALYWYRQSLGQGLEFLIYFQGNSAPDKSGLPSDRFSAERTGGSVSTLTIQRTQQEDSAVYLCASSLRDSAYEQYFGPGTRLTVT.

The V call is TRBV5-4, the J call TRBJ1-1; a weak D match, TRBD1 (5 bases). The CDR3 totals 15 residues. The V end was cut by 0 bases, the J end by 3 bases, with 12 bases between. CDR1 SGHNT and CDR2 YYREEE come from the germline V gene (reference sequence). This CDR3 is CASSLDGRGDTEAFF. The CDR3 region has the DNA TGTGCCAGCAGCTTGGATGGGCGGGGGGACACTGAAGCTTTCTTT.

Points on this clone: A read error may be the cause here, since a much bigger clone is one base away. The CDR3: CASSLAETQYF. CDR3 coding DNA: TGTGCCAGCAGCTTAGCGGAGACCCAGTACTTC. V and J are TRBV7-8 and TRBJ2-5; no reliable D call. The CDR3 runs to 11 residues. Trimming cost V 0 bases and J 5 bases, with 1 base left between them. Germline V gene sequence: CDR1 SGHVS, CDR2 FQNEAQ.

The CDR3 bases are TGTGCCAGCAGCTTGTACGGCTATGGGTCTTCACCCCTCCACTTT. This codes for CASSLYGYGSSPLHF. The J gene is TRBJ1-6, the V gene TRBV7-2; D is unclear. The V gene's germline CDR1 is SGHTA and CDR2 FQGNSA. The CDR3 is 15 residues long. Between the trimmed V and J ends, which lost 3 bases and 9 bases, there was a span of 15 bases.

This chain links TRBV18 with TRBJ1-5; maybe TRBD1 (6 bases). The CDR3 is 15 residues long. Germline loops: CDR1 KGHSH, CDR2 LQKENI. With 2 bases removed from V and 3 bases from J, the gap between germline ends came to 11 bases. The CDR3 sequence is CASSPLGTNNQPQHF. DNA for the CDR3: TGTGCCAGCTCACCATTGGGGACAAACAATCAGCCCCAGCATTTT.

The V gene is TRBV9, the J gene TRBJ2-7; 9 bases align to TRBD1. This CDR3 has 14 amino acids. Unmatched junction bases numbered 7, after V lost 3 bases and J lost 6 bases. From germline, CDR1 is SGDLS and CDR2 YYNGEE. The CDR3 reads CASSARDRDGEQYF. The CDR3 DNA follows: TGTGCCAGCAGCGCCCGGGACAGGGACGGCGAGCAGTACTTC.

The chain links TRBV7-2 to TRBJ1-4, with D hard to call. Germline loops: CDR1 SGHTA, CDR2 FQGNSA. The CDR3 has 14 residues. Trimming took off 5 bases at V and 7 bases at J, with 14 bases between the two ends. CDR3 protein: CASSPDPSSEKLFF. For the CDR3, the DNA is TGTGCCAGCAGCCCCGATCCTTCCAGTGAAAAACTGTTTTTT.

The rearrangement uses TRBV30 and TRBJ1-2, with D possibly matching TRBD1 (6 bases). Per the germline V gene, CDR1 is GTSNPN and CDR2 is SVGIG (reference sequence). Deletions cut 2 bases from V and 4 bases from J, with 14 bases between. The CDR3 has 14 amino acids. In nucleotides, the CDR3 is TGTGCCTGGAGTAAAGCAGGGGTCGGCTATGGCTACACCTTC. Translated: CAWSKAGVGYGYTF.

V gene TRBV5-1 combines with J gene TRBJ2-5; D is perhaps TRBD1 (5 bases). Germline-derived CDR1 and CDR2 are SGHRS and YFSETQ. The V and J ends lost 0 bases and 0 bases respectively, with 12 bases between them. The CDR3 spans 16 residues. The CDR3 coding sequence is TGCGCCAGCAGCTTGGAGGGGCACCAGTACCAAGAGACCCAGTACTTC. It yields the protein CASSLEGHQYQETQYF.

CDR3 coding DNA: TGTGCCAGCAGCCGCCGACTAGCGGGAGTATCCGGGGAGCTGTTTTTT. Translated, it gives CASSRRLAGVSGELFF. The chain couples TRBV7-2 to TRBJ2-2, with 12 bases lining up with TRBD2. From germline, CDR1 is SGHTA and CDR2 FQGNSA. The V gene end was trimmed by 5 bases and the J gene end by 6 bases; junction bases not matched to a gene: 7. The CDR3 consists of 16 residues.

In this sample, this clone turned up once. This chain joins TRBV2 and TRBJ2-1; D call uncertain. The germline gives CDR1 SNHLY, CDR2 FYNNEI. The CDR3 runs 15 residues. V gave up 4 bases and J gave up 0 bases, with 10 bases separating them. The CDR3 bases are TGTGCCAGCAGTGGACCGACGAGCTCCTACAATGAGCAGTTCTTC. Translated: CASSGPTSSYNEQFF.

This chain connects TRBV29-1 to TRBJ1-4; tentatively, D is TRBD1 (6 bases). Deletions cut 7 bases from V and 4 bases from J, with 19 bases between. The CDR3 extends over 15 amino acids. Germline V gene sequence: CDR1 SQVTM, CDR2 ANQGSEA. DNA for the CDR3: TGCAGCGCTGTGGGAAGGGGGTCGGATAATGAAAAACTGTTTTTT. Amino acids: CSAVGRGSDNEKLFF.